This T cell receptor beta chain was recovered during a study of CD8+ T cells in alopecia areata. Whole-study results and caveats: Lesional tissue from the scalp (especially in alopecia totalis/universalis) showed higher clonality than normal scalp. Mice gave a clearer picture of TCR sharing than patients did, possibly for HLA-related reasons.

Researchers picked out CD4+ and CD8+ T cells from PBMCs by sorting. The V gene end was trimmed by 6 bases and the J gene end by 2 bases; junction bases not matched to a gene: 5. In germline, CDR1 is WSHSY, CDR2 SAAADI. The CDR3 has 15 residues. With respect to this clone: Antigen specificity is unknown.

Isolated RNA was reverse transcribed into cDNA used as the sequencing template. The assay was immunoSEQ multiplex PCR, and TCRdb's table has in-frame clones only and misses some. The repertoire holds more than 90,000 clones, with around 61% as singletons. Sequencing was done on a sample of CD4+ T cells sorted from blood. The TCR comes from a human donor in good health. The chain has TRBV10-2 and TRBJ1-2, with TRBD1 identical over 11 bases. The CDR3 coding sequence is TGCGCCAGCAGATCCGGGACAGGGGGGAACTATGGCTACACCTTC. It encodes CASRSGTGGNYGYTF.